This paragraph reports one T cell receptor (beta chain). Its target is not known. CDR3 size: 13 residues. From germline, CDR1 is MNHEY and CDR2 SVGAGI. The V and J ends lost 6 bases and 4 bases, in that order; junction bases with no gene match: 3. The data derive from a study of graft-versus-host responses after intestinal transplantation. About the research overall: Induction with anti-thymocyte globulin, then tacrolimus and steroids for three to four years, was given to all recipients.

The data were produced by immunoSEQ multiplex PCR, yet TCRdb's version contains in-frame clones alone and is incomplete. The table records under 80,000 clones, roughly 90% of them present only once. The study's findings and limits: Early declines in HvG clones that occurred post-transplant were associated with peak circulating GvH clone levels. Some patients had graft-donor T cell macrochimerism. In their allografts, the ratios of graft-versus-host to host-versus-graft T cell clones were high. GvH clones occurred in recipient marrow; some first appeared in ileum or blood.

The origin of this receptor is a human patient who received an intestinal transplant, so some T cells may come from the graft donor. J is TRBJ1-2 and V is TRBV6-5; 9 bases fit TRBD1. Here the sequenced sample was PBMCs, taken 98 days after intestinal transplantation. The CDR3 protein is CASSLTGGYGYTF. The CDR3 region has the DNA TGTGCCAGCAGCCTGACAGGGGGCTATGGCTACACCTTC.